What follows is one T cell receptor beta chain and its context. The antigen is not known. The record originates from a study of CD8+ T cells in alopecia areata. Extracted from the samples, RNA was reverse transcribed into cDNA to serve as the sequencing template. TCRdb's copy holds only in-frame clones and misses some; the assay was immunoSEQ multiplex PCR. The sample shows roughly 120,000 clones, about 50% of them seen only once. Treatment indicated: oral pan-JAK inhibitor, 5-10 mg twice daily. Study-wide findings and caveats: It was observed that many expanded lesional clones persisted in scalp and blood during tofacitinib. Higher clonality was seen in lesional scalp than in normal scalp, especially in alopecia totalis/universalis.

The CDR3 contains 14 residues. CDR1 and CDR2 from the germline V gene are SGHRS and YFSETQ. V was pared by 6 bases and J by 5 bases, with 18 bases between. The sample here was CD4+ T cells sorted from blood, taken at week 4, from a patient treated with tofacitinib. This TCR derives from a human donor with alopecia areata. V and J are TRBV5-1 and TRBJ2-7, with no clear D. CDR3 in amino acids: CASTLFTPQDEQYF. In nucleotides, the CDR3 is TGCGCCAGCACCTTATTTACGCCCCAAGACGAGCAGTACTTC.